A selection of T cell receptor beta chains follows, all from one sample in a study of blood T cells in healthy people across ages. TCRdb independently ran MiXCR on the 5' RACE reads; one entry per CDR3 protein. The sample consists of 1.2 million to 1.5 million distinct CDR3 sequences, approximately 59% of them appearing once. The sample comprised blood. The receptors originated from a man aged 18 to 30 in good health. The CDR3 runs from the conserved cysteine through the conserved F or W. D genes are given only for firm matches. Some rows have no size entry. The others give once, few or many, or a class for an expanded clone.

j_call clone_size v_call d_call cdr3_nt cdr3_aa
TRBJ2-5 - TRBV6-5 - TGTGCCAGCAGCTTCTCAGGGGGGATGGAGACCCAGTACTTC CASSFSGGMETQYF
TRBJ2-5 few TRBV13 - TGTGCCAGCAGCTTGGATAGGGGGAAGACCCAGTACTTC CASSLDRGKTQYF
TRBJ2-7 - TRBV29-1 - TGCAGCGTTCTGGGGGGTCGGGTCCCCTCCTACGAGCAGTACTTC CSVLGGRVPSYEQYF
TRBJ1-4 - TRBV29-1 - TGCAGCGTTGTTCAGAGAGAGACAGGCCTTAATGAAAAACTGTTTTTT CSVVQRETGLNEKLFF
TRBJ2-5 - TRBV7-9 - TGTGCCAGCAGCTTAAGTAGCGCGTACCAAGAGACCCAGTACTTC CASSLSSAYQETQYF
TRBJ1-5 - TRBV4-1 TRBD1 TGCGCCAGCAGCTACGAGGACAGGGGAGTAGGTCAGCCCCAGCATTTT CASSYEDRGVGQPQHF
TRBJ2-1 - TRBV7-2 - TGTGCCAGCAGCCCTAACCGGAACTCCTACAATGAGCAGTTCTTC CASSPNRNSYNEQFF
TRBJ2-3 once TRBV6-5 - TGTGCCAGCAGTTACTCGAGAACCACCTTTAGCACAGATACGCAGTATTTT CASSYSRTTFSTDTQYF
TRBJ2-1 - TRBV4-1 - TGCGCCAGCAGCCCCCTCCAAGGGGGGACAGCCACCTACAATGAGCAGTTCTTC CASSPLQGGTATYNEQFF
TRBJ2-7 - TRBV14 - TGTGCCAGCAGGCCTGACGTGGACTACGAGCAGTACTTC CASRPDVDYEQYF
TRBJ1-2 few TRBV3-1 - TGTGCCAGCAGCCCCTCCCGACAAGTCTATGGCTACACCTTC CASSPSRQVYGYTF
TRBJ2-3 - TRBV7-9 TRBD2 TGTGCCAGCAGCTCTACTAGCGGGGGAACCCGAGATACGCAGTATTTT CASSSTSGGTRDTQYF
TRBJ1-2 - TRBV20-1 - TGCAGTGCTCCCCAAGGCGCACATAACTATGGCTACACCTTC CSAPQGAHNYGYTF
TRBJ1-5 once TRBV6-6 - TGTGCCAGCCGATCGGGCATCGACAATCAGCCCCAGCATTTT CASRSGIDNQPQHF
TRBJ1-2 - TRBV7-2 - TGTGCCAGCAGCTTAGTTTACCAGACCACTAACTATGGCTACACCTTC CASSLVYQTTNYGYTF
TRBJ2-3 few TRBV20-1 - TGCAGTGCTAGTATCGGAGCAGATACGCAGTATTTT CSASIGADTQYF
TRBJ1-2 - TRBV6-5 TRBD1 TGTGCCAGCAGTTTCCTAACAGGGGGCGAGAGCTATGGCTACACCTTC CASSFLTGGESYGYTF
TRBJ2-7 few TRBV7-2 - TGTGCCAGCAGCCTCGGGATGGAGACGTACGAGCAGTACTTC CASSLGMETYEQYF
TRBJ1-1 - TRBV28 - TGTGCCAGCAGGCCAACGGCCGGCGTTGAAGCTTTCTTT CASRPTAGVEAFF
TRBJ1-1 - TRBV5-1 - TGCGCCAGCAGCTCCTGGACAGAGAACACTGAAGCTTTCTTT CASSSWTENTEAFF
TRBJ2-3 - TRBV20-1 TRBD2 TGCAGTGCTAGAGTAGCGGGGGCCACAGATACGCAGTATTTT CSARVAGATDTQYF
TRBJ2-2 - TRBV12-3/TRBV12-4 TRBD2 TGTGCCAGCAGTTTCCGGGGGGACGGGGAGCTGTTTTTT CASSFRGDGELFF
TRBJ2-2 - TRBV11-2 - TGTGCCAGCAGACAACTTTACACCGGGGAGCTGTTTTTT CASRQLYTGELFF
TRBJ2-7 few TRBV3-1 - TGTGCCAGCAGCCAAGAAGGCCAGGGGTTGAGCGAGCAGTACTTC CASSQEGQGLSEQYF
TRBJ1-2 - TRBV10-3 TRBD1 TGTGCCATCAGCCCTAGGGACAGTGTATATGGCTACACCTTC CAISPRDSVYGYTF
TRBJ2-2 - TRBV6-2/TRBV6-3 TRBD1 TGTGCCAGCAGTACCCAGGGGGCGCAAGGCGGGGAGCTGTTTTTT CASSTQGAQGGELFF
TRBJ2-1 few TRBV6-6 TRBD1 TGTGCCAGCAGTTTGTCCGGGACAGGGCTGGATGAGCAGTTCTTC CASSLSGTGLDEQFF
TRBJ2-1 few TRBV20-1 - TGCAGTGCTAGAGATCGGACAGCATTTAACTACAATGAGCAGTTCTTC CSARDRTAFNYNEQFF
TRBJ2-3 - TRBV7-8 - TGTGCCAGCAGCAATGGGGCCGACACAGATACGCAGTATTTT CASSNGADTDTQYF
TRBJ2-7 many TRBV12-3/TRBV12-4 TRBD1 TGTGCCAGCAGCCGGGACAGGACCTACGAGCAGTACTTC CASSRDRTYEQYF
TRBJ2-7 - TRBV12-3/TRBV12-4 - TGTGCCAGCAGTTTCATCGGGCCAGACAACGAGCAGTACTTC CASSFIGPDNEQYF
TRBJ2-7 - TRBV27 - TGTGCCAGCAGTGCCCGACCGAGATCCTACGAGCAGTACTTC CASSARPRSYEQYF
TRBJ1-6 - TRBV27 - TGTGCCAGCAGTTTTCGACGGGTCAGTAATTCACCCCTCCACTTT CASSFRRVSNSPLHF
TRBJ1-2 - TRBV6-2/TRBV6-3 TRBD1 TGTGCCAGCAGTTACTCGGCAGGGGGCGTCTATGGCTACACCTTC CASSYSAGGVYGYTF
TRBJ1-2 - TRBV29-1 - TGCAGCGTCAGAGCGGGGGACCAAGGCTACACCTTC CSVRAGDQGYTF
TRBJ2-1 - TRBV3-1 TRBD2 TGTGCCACCGCATTTCTCCCTAGCGGGGAAAGCTCCTACAATGAGCAGTTCTTC CATAFLPSGESSYNEQFF
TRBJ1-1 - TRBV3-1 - TGTGCCAGCAGCCAGGACAGCCCCGAAGCTTTCTTT CASSQDSPEAFF
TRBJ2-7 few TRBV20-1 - TGCAGTGCTTACTTCCAGAACGAGCAGTACTTC CSAYFQNEQYF
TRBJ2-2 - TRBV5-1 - TGCGCCAGCAGCTTGGAACGGGGACCGAACACCGGGGAGCTGTTTTTT CASSLERGPNTGELFF
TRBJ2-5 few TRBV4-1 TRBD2 TGCGCCAGCACCCAGCGGGGTGCCTTAGGGACCCAGTACTTC CASTQRGALGTQYF
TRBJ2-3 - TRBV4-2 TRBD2 TGTGTCAGCAGCCAAGAGCGCGGGGGGGCTGCAGATACGCAGTATTTT CVSSQERGGAADTQYF
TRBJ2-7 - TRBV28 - TGTGCCAGCAGTTCGACGGAATACCCCGAGCAGTACTTC CASSSTEYPEQYF
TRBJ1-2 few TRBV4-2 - TGTGCCAGCAGCCTACCGGGAGATAATAACTATGGCTACACCTTC CASSLPGDNNYGYTF
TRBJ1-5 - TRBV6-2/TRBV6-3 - TGTGCCAGCAGTTACGGGGGGGGGCGACAGCCCCAGCATTTT CASSYGGGRQPQHF
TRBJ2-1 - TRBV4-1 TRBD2 TGCGCCAGCAGCCAAATGCGGGAGGACAATGAGCAGTTCTTC CASSQMREDNEQFF
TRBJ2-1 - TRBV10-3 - TGTGCCATCAGTGACCCTTATTTGGACTGGACCTACAATGAGCAGTTCTTC CAISDPYLDWTYNEQFF
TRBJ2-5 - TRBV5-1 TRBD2 TGCGCCAGCAGCTTGAGCGCGGGGGGCCATCAAGAGACCCAGTACTTC CASSLSAGGHQETQYF
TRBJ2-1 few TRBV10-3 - TGTGCCATCAGTGAGAACGGACACCTGGTGAATGAGCAGTTCTTC CAISENGHLVNEQFF